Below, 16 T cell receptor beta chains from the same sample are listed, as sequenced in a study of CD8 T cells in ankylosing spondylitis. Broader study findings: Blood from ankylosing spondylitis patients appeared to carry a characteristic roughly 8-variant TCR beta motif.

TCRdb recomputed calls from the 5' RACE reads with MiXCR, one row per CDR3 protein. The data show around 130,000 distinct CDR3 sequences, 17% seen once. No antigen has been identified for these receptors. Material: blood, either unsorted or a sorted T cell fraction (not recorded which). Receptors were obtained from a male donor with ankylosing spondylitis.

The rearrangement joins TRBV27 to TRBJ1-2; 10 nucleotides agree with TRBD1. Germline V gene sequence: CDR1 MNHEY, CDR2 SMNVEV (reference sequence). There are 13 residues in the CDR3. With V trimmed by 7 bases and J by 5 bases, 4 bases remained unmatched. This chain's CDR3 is CASTPGQGYGYTF. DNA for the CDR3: TGTGCCAGCACGCCGGGACAGGGGTATGGCTACACCTTC.

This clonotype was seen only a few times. As DNA, the CDR3 is TGTGCCAGCAGCACGGACAGTTTGGTTAGTTGGTATGAGCAGTTCTTC. It specifies CASSTDSLVSWYEQFF. This chain uses TRBV7-9 with TRBJ2-1; possibly TRBD1 for D (6 bases). The CDR3 is made up of 16 amino acids. V dropped 5 bases and J dropped 8 bases, with 22 bases sitting between them. Germline values: CDR1 SEHNR, CDR2 FQNEAQ (reference sequence).

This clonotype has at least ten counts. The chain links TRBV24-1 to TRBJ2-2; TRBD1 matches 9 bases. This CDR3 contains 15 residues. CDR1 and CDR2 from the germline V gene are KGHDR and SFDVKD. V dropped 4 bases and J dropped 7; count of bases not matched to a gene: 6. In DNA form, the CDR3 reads TGTGCCACCAGTGACGGGACAGGGAGCGGCGGGGAGCTGTTTTTT. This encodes CATSDGTGSGGELFF.

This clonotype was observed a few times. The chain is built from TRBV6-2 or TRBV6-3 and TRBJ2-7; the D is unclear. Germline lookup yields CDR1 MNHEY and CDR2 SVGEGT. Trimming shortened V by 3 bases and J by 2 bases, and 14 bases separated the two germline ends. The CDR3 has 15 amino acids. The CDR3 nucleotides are TGTGCCAGCAGTTATATCAGATCCTTTACCTACGAGCAGTACTTC. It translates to CASSYIRSFTYEQYF.

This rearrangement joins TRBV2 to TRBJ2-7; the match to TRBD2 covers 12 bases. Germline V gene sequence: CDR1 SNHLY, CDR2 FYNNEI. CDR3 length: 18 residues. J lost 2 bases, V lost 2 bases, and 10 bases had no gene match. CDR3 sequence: CASSEMSSGRALTYEQYF. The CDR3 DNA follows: TGTGCCAGCAGTGAAATGTCTAGCGGGAGGGCACTGACCTACGAGCAGTACTTC.

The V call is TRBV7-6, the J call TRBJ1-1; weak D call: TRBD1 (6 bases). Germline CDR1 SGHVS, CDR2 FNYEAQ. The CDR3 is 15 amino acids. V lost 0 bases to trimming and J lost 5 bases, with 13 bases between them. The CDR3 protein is CASSLAQGSRTEAFF. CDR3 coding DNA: TGTGCCAGCAGCTTAGCACAGGGAAGTAGGACTGAAGCTTTCTTT.

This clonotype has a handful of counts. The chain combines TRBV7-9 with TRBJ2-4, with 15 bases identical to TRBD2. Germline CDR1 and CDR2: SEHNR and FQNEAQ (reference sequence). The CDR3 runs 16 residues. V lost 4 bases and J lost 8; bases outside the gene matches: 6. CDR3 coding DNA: TGTGCCAGCAGCTCCGGACTAGCGGGAGGGCGGGACATTCAGTACTTC. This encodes CASSSGLAGGRDIQYF. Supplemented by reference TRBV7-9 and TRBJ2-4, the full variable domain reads DTGVSQNPRHKITKRGQNVTFRCDPISEHNRLYWYRQTLGQGPEFLTYFQNEAQLEKSRLLSDRFSAERPKGSFSTLEIQRTEQGDSAMYLCASSSGLAGGRDIQYFGAGTRLSVL.

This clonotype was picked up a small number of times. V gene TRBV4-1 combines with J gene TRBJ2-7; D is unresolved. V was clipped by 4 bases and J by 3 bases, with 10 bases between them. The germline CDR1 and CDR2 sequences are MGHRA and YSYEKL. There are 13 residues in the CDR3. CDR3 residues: CASSLERSYEQYF. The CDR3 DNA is TGCGCCAGCAGCCTAGAGAGGAGCTACGAGCAGTACTTC.

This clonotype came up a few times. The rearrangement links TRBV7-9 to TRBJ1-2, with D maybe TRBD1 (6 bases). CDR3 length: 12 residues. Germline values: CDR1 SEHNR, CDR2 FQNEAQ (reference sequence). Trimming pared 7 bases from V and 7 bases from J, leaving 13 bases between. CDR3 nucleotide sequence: TGTGCCAGCACCATAAGGGGGACTGGCTACACCTTC. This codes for CASTIRGTGYTF.

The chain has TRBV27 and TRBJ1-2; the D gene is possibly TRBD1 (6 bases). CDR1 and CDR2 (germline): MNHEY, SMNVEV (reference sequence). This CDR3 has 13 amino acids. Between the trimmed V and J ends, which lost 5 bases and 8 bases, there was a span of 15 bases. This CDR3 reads CASSQGFSWGYTF. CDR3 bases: TGTGCCAGCAGTCAGGGGTTTTCTTGGGGCTACACCTTC.

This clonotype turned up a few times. CDR3: CASSQVFKTGGGNEQFF. Here the CDR3 DNA reads TGTGCCAGCAGCCAAGTTTTTAAGACAGGGGGCGGAAATGAGCAGTTCTTC. The V gene is TRBV14, the J gene TRBJ2-1; 10 nucleotides line up with TRBD1. The CDR3 loop spans 17 amino acids. Germline V gene lookup returns CDR1 SGHDN and CDR2 FVKESK. V was clipped by 1 base and J by 7 bases; unmatched bases: 10.

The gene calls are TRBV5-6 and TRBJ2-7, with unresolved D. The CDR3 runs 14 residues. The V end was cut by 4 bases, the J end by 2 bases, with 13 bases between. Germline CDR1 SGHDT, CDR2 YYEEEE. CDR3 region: CASSPLNSPYEQYF. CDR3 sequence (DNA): TGTGCCAGCAGCCCGTTAAACTCGCCCTACGAGCAGTACTTC.

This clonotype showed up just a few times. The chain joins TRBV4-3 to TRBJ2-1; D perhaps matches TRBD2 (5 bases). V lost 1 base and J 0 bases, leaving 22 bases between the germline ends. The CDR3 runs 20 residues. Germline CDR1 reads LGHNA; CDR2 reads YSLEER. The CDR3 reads CASSQVLGLSTSSSYNEQFF. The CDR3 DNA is TGCGCCAGCAGCCAAGTGCTCGGACTTTCAACCTCCAGCTCCTACAATGAGCAGTTCTTC.

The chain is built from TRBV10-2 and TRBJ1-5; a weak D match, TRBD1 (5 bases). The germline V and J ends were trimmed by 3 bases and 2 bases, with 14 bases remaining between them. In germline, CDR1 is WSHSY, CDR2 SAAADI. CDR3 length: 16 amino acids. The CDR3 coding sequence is TGCGCCAGCAGTGAATCGGGGGGAGGCGGCAATCAGCCCCAGCATTTT. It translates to CASSESGGGGNQPQHF.

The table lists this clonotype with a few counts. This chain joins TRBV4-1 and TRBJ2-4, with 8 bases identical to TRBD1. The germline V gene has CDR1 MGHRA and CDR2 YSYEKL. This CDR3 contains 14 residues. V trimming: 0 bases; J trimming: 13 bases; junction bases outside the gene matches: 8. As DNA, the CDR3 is TGCGCCAGCAGCCAAGATAGGGGACAGGCGGCCCAGTACTTC. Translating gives CASSQDRGQAAQYF.

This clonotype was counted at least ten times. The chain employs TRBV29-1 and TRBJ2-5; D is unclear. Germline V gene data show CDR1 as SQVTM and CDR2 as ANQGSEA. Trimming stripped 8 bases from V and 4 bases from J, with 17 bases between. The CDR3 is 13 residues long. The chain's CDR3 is CSINQDFPETQYF. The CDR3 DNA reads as TGCAGCATTAACCAGGATTTTCCAGAGACCCAGTACTTC.